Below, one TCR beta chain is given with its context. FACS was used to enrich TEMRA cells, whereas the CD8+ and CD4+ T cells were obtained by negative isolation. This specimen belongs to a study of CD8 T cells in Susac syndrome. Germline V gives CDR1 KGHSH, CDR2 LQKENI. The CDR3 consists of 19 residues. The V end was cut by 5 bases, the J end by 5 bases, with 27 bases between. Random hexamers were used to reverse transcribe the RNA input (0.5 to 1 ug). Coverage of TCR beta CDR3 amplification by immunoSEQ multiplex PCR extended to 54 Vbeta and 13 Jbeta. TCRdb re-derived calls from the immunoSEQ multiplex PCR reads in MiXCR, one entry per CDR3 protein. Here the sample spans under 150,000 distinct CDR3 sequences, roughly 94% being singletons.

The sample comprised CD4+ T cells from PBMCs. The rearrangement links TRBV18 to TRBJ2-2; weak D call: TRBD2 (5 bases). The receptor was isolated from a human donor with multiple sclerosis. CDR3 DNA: TGTGCCAGCTCAGGACGACTCGGGGTCGGGGATTCCGGGACCGGGGAGCTGTTTTTT. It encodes CASSGRLGVGDSGTGELFF.